The T cell receptor (beta chain) described here comes from a study of PD-1 blockade in classical Hodgkin lymphoma. Study summary: Nivolumab dosing for patients was 3 mg/kg, administered intravenously every 2 weeks.

CDR1 is SGHRS, CDR2 YFSETQ, per germline. CDR3 length equals 14 residues. Trimming removed 2 bases at V and 3 bases at J, with 12 bases between. Patients all relapsed after autologous stem cell transplantation, and there was variation in brentuximab vedotin exposure. Study-wide findings and caveats: CD4+ TCR diversity, unlike CD8+, rose significantly by C4D1. Excluded were patients who started nivolumab under 1 year after ASCT, a group that had lower diversity. Newly diagnosed patients were reported to start with lower TCR diversity than healthy donors.

Worth noting for this clone: Its specificity is not known.

Repertoires were generated with immunoSEQ multiplex PCR, while TCRdb's copy carries only in-frame clones and drops some. The data hold tens of thousands of clones, with 75% to 90% observed a single time. This chain connects TRBV5-1 to TRBJ2-7, with TRBD1 as a possible D gene (5 bases). The receptor comes from a human donor with classical Hodgkin lymphoma. The specimen comprised peripheral blood mononuclear cells (PBMCs), sampled at baseline. As DNA, the CDR3 is TGCGCCAGCAGCTTCGGCCGACAGATCTACGAGCAGTACTTC. Protein product: CASSFGRQIYEQYF.